A selection of T cell receptor beta chains follows, all from one sample in a study of T-cell memory formation after mild COVID-19. TCRdb analysed the 5' RACE reads with MiXCR anew, one entry per CDR3 protein. The table has under 450,000 distinct CDR3 sequences, 13% to 15% seen once. The sample was PBMCs or a T cell subset sorted from them (not recorded which). These receptors originate from a man younger than 30 who had mild COVID-19 (a few samples of this study predate the infection). Cell type and time point are not known. Both conserved end residues are part of each CDR3. The order of the fields is CDR3 length, V gene, CDR3 protein.

15	TRBV4-1	CASSQDDGRVYGYTF
16	TRBV24-1	CATSETDRDPYNEQFF
15	TRBV6-2/TRBV6-3	CASTPRVTSTDTQYF
13	TRBV9	CASSEDSLGELFF
12	TRBV6-5	CASSWGNSPLHF
14	TRBV7-8	CASSRQGSSTEAFF
15	TRBV27	CASSKLRDSEQPQHF
13	TRBV12-3/TRBV12-4	CASGDRVDTEAFF
14	TRBV7-8	CASSLEQSSYEQYF
15	TRBV4-1	CASSHSGLAEETQYF
14	TRBV29-1	CSVGRASSYNEQFF
14	TRBV6-2/TRBV6-3	CASSRGYGDTEAFF
21	TRBV28	CASSPSGAVPTSPGYRETQYF
15	TRBV5-4	CASSFDRGRHNEQFF
15	TRBV4-3	CASSQGPGRHYEQYF
13	TRBV6-5	CASSFQGSYEQYF
15	TRBV4-1	CASSRRAGTGETQYF
16	TRBV20-1	CSARAFSMGPNEKLFF
12	TRBV28	CASNLLRTEAFF
14	TRBV5-1	CASSGTGGGYGYTF
16	TRBV4-1	CASSQGNPGLQETQYF
14	TRBV9	CASSVGSDAYGYTF